This T cell receptor (beta chain) was documented in a study of a mutant IDH1 vaccine in newly diagnosed glioma. In the study overall: Earlier care involved radiotherapy, temozolomide, or both, and the majority received both.

Time point here: baseline, week 1 (first vaccination visit). Described treatment: pre-vaccination baseline after standard-of-care therapy. Donor tumors were new WHO grade 3 or 4 IDH1-mutant, ATRX-lost astrocytomas. The protocol was immunoSEQ multiplex PCR, while the TCRdb copy is restricted to in-frame clones and leaves out a portion. The table records 90,000 to 100,000 clones, roughly 90% of them present only once. Here the sequenced sample was PBMCs, taken from a glioma patient treated with radiotherapy, temozolomide or both. The clonotype originates from a woman between 50 and 59 years old with glioma.

The CDR3 DNA reads TGTGCCAGCTCACACTTGACAGGGTTGGAGGCCAAAAACATTCAGTACTTC. As protein: CASSHLTGLEAKNIQYF. The chain links TRBV18 to TRBJ2-4, with TRBD1 matching 7 bases. The CDR3 runs 17 residues. Losses at the gene ends were 4 bases for V and 1 base for J; bases not matched to a gene: 10. Germline CDR1 and CDR2: KGHSH and LQKENI.